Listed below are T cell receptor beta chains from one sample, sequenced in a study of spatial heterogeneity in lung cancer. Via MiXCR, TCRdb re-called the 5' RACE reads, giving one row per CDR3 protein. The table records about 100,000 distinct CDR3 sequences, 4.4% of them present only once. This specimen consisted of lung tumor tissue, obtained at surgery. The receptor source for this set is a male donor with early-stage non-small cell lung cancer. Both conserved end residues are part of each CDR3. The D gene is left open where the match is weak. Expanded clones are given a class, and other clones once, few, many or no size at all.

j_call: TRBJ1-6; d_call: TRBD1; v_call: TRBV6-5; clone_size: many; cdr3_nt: TGTGCCAGCAGTTACTGGGACAGGGGACAGGAGACAGGGGCACCCCTCCACTTT; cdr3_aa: CASSYWDRGQETGAPLHF
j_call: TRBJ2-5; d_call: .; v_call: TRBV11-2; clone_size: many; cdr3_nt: TGTGCCAGCAGCCTCAGCGTGAGGCGAGAGACCCAGTACTTC; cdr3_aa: CASSLSVRRETQYF
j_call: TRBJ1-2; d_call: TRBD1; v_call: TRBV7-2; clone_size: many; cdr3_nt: TGTGCCAGCAGCCCAGGACAGGGACTTGCCTATGGCTACACCTTC; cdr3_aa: CASSPGQGLAYGYTF
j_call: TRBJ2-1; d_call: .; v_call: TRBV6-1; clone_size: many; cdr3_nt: TGTGCCAGCATAGCGGACTCCTACAATGAGCAGTTCTTC; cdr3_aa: CASIADSYNEQFF
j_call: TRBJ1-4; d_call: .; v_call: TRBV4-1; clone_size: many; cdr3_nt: TGCGCCAGCAGTGGGGCGGTAAATGAAAAACTGTTTTTT; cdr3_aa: CASSGAVNEKLFF
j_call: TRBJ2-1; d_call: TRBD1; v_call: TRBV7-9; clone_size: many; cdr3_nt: TGTGCCAGCAGCTGGGACAGGGGTATCGATGAGCAGTTCTTC; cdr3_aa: CASSWDRGIDEQFF
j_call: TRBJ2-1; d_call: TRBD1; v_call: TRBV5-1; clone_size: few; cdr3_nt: TGCGCCAGCAGCTTGGCAGGGGGCGGAGGGCCCTACAATGAGCAGTTCTTC; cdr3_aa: CASSLAGGGGPYNEQFF
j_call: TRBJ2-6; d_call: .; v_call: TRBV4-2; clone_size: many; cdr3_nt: TGTGCCAGCAGCCAAGATCCAGGACAAACTGGGGCCAACGTCCTGACTTTC; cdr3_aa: CASSQDPGQTGANVLTF
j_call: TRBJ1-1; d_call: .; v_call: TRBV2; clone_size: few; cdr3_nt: TGTGCCAGCACCGGGACGGCCATGAACACTGAAGCTTTCTTT; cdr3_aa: CASTGTAMNTEAFF
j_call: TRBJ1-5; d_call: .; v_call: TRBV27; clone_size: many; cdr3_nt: TGTGCCAGCAGTTTATCACAGAATCAGCCCCAGCATTTT; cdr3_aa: CASSLSQNQPQHF
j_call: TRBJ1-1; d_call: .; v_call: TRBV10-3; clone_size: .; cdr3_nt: TGTGCCATCAGTGAGCGAGCCCTCGTGGTTTGGTACACTGAAGCTTTCTTT; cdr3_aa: CAISERALVVWYTEAFF
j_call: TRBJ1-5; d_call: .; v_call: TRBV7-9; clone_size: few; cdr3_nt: TGTGCCAGCAGCTCCAGTTCAGGGAGAGAGCCCCAGCATTTT; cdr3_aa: CASSSSSGREPQHF
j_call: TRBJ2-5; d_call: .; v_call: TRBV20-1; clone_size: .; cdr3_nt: TGCAGTGCACTCCGTCCTAGAGTGTTTGGTGGCACCCACTTGGGGGGAGCGTGGCAAGAGACCCAGTACTTC; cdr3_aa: CSALRPRVFGGTHLGGAWQETQYF
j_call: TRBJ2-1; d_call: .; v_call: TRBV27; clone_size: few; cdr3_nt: TGTGCCAGCAGTTTCTCCGGAGACAATGAGCAGTTCTTC; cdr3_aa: CASSFSGDNEQFF
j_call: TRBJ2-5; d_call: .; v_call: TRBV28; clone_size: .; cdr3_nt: TGTGCCAGCAGTTTGGAGGTCAGAAAAGAGACCCAGTACTTC; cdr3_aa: CASSLEVRKETQYF
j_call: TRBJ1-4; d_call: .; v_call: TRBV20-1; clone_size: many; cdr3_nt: TGCAGTGCCCGGGGTCCTAATGAAAAACTGTTTTTT; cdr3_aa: CSARGPNEKLFF
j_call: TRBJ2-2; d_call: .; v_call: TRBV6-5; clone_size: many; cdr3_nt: TGTGCCAGCAGTTACTCTGGTTTGACCGGGGAGCTGTTTTTT; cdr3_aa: CASSYSGLTGELFF
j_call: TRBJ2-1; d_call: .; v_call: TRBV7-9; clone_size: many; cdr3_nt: TGTGCCAGCACCCAAGTCGGGTCCTCGTACAATGAGCAGTTCTTC; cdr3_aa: CASTQVGSSYNEQFF
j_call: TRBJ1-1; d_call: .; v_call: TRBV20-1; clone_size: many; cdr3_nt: TGCAGTGCTAGAGATGGGGTTGAAGCTTTCTTT; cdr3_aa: CSARDGVEAFF
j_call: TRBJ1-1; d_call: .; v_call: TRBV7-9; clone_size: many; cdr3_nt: TGTGCCAGCAGCTTGCAGACCAACACTGAAGCTTTCTTT; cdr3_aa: CASSLQTNTEAFF
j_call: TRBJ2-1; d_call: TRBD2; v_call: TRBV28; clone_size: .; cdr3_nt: TGTGCCAGCAGTTTCGAACTAGCGGGCAACAATGAGCAGTTCTTC; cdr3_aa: CASSFELAGNNEQFF
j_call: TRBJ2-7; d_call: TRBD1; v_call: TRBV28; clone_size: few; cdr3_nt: TGTGCCAGCAGTTTAGGTGGGACAGGGGGAGGAAGGGAGCAGTACTTC; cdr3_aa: CASSLGGTGGGREQYF
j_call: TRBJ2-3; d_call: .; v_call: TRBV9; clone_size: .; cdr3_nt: TGTGCCAGCAGCGTAGCCCCCTCTAGCACAGATACGCAGTATTTT; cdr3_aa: CASSVAPSSTDTQYF
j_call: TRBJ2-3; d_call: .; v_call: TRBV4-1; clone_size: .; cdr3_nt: TGCGCCAGCAGCTTACGACCCTGGGGGACAGATACGCAGTATTTT; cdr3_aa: CASSLRPWGTDTQYF
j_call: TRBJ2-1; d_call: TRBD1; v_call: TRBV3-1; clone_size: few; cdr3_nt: TGTGCCAGCAGCCTCCCGACAGGGAGCTCCTACAATGAGCAGTTCTTC; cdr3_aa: CASSLPTGSSYNEQFF
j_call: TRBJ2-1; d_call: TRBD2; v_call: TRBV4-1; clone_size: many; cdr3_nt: TGCGCCAGCAGCCCAGCCGGACTAGCGGGACCAGATGAGCAGTTCTTC; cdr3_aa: CASSPAGLAGPDEQFF
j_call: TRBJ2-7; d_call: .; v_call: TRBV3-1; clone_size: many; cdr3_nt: TGTGCCAGCAGCCAAGATGATGGCGGAGTCTACGAGCAGTACTTC; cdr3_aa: CASSQDDGGVYEQYF
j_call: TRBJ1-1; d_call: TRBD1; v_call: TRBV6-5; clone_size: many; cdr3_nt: TGTGCCAGCAGTCGGGGGACAGTGAACACTGAAGCTTTCTTT; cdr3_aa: CASSRGTVNTEAFF